Listed below are T cell receptor beta chains from one sample, sequenced in a study of cytotoxic CD8 clonotypes in ibrutinib-treated CLL. Data came from immunoSEQ multiplex PCR; TCRdb stores just in-frame clones and leaves some out. The sample has about 310,000 clones, about 80% seen once. This specimen was PBMCs, taken before ibrutinib treatment. Every receptor here comes from a human donor with chronic lymphocytic leukemia. CDR3s include the opening cysteine and the closing phenylalanine or tryptophan. A D gene is named only where the DNA matches it firmly. The size entry is marked missing in some rows and otherwise reads once, few, many or a size class.

v_gene	abundance	j_gene	d_gene	CDR3nt	CDR3aa
TRBV11-2	NA	TRBJ2-7	NA	TGTGCCAGCAGCTTATACGGGACCGATACGGAGCAGTACTTC	CASSLYGTDTEQYF
TRBV6-5	NA	TRBJ1-3	NA	TGTGCCAGCCACCGGGACTCTGGAAACACCATATATTTT	CASHRDSGNTIYF
TRBV5-6	NA	TRBJ1-3	NA	TGTGCCAGGAAAGGAAACACCATATATTTT	CARKGNTIYF
TRBV2	NA	TRBJ2-7	TRBD2	TGTGCCAGCAGCGACCGCGGGAGGTACGAGCAGTACTTC	CASSDRGRYEQYF
TRBV7-2	NA	TRBJ1-1	NA	TGTGCCAGCAGCTTAGACAGACCGAACACTGAAGCTTTCTTT	CASSLDRPNTEAFF
TRBV6-1	NA	TRBJ2-1	NA	TGTGCCAGCAGTCCAAGACAGGACAATGAGCAGTTCTTC	CASSPRQDNEQFF
TRBV5-1	NA	TRBJ2-3	NA	TGCGCCAGCAGCTTGGGGGACACCACAGATACGCAGTATTTT	CASSLGDTTDTQYF
TRBV15	NA	TRBJ2-5	NA	TGTGCCACCAGCAGGCCCCCAGGGGGCTGGGGTAGCGGGTCCCAAGAGACCCAGTACTTC	CATSRPPGGWGSGSQETQYF
TRBV19	NA	TRBJ2-1	NA	TGTGCCAGTAGTATAGGGTTTAGCAATGAGCAGTTCTTC	CASSIGFSNEQFF
TRBV11-2	NA	TRBJ1-4	NA	TGTGCCAGCAGCCCTCCGGGTATGGCCACTAATGAAAAACTGTTTTTT	CASSPPGMATNEKLFF
TRBV19	NA	TRBJ2-3	NA	TGTGCCAGTAGTTTAACCGGGACATCTTTCACAGATACGCAGTATTTT	CASSLTGTSFTDTQYF
TRBV19	NA	TRBJ1-1	NA	TGTGCCAGTAGTGGTGGCAGGGGTACTGAAGCTTTCTTT	CASSGGRGTEAFF
TRBV7-9	NA	TRBJ2-1	TRBD1	TGTGCCAGCAGCTTAGGTGAAAGGGGGCCGGTGGATGAGCAGTTCTTC	CASSLGERGPVDEQFF
TRBV15	NA	TRBJ2-1	NA	TGTGCCACCAGCAGGACTAGTGGCTGGAATGAGCAGTTCTTC	CATSRTSGWNEQFF
TRBV19	NA	TRBJ2-7	NA	TGTGCCAGTAGTATTAGCTGGGACGGGAAGAACTCCTACGAGCAGTACTTC	CASSISWDGKNSYEQYF
TRBV7-9	NA	TRBJ1-5	NA	TGTGCCAGCAGCTTAGAAGGGGGGAATCAGCCCCAGCATTTT	CASSLEGGNQPQHF
TRBV5-6	NA	TRBJ2-2	TRBD2	TGTGCCAGCAGCTTGGGGTCGGGAGGATACACCGGGGAGCTGTTTTTT	CASSLGSGGYTGELFF
TRBV2	NA	TRBJ2-7	TRBD1	TGTGCCAGCAAAGACAGGGGCAACCGCGAGCAGTACTTC	CASKDRGNREQYF
TRBV4-3	few	TRBJ1-3	NA	TGCGCCAGCAGCCAAGAAATAGGGAAATACGGAAACACCATATATTTT	CASSQEIGKYGNTIYF
TRBV5-1	NA	TRBJ1-5	NA	TGCGCCAGCAGCTTGGATGCGGATTATCAGCCCCAGCATTTT	CASSLDADYQPQHF
TRBV27	NA	TRBJ1-5	NA	TGTGCCAGCAGTTTCTCGGGGGAGAGAGGTCAGCCCCAGCATTTT	CASSFSGERGQPQHF
TRBV27	NA	TRBJ2-2	NA	TGTGCCAGCAGGACCGGGACGAGAAATACCGGGGAGCTGTTTTTT	CASRTGTRNTGELFF
TRBV5-1	NA	TRBJ1-1	NA	TGCGCCAGCAGCTTGTCAGGGAGTAACACTGAAGCTTTCTTT	CASSLSGSNTEAFF
TRBV9	few	TRBJ1-3	TRBD1	TGTGCCAGCAGCGGCGGGACAGGGGGTAGCACCATATATTTT	CASSGGTGGSTIYF
TRBV7-9	once	TRBJ2-7	NA	TGTGCCAGCAGCCCCCAGGGGTTCACCTACGAGCAGTACTTC	CASSPQGFTYEQYF
TRBV7-2	NA	TRBJ1-5	TRBD1	TGTGCCAGCAGCTGGAGGACAGGGACGGATCAGCCCCAGCATTTT	CASSWRTGTDQPQHF
TRBV19	NA	TRBJ1-2	NA	TGTGCCAGCATAACAGGAGATGGCTACACCTTC	CASITGDGYTF
TRBV18	NA	TRBJ1-2	NA	TGTGCCAGCTCACCGTCCGACGGCAGGGCCTATGGCTACACCTTC	CASSPSDGRAYGYTF
TRBV10-3	NA	TRBJ1-2	NA	TGTGCCATCAGTGAGTCATATGGGGCAGGGAATGGCTACACCTTC	CAISESYGAGNGYTF
TRBV27	NA	TRBJ2-1	NA	TGTGCCAGCAGTTTAAGGGCGGAAGCCATTTACAATGAGCAGTTCTTC	CASSLRAEAIYNEQFF
TRBV5-6	NA	TRBJ2-7	TRBD2	TGTGCCAGCAGCCCCCCGGGGTCGACTAGCGGGATTCCCTACGAGCAGTACTTC	CASSPPGSTSGIPYEQYF
TRBV5-5	NA	TRBJ2-2	NA	TGTGCCAGCAGCTTTTTAGACACCGGGGAGCTGTTTTTT	CASSFLDTGELFF
TRBV5-3	once	TRBJ1-1	NA	TGTGCCAGAAGCCGGGGACTCCAAGCTTTCTTT	CARSRGLQAFF
TRBV27	NA	TRBJ1-2	NA	TGTGCCAGCAGTTTGAAGCTAGGAGCTAACTATGGCTACACCTTC	CASSLKLGANYGYTF
TRBV5-1	once	TRBJ2-3	TRBD2	TGCGCCAGCAGCTTGGAAGCGGGAGGGGGCACAGATACGCAGTATTTT	CASSLEAGGGTDTQYF
TRBV28	NA	TRBJ2-7	NA	TGTGCCAGCAGTTTACAGGGAATCTCCTACGAGCAGTACTTC	CASSLQGISYEQYF
TRBV27	NA	TRBJ2-5	NA	TGTGCCAGCAGTTCCGTCCAAGGGACCCAGTACTTC	CASSSVQGTQYF
TRBV28	NA	TRBJ2-7	TRBD1	TGTGCCAGCAGTTTCAGAGGGGGCGGACGCCAGCAATACGAGCAGTACTTC	CASSFRGGGRQQYEQYF
TRBV19	NA	TRBJ2-1	TRBD2	TGTGCCAGTAGTAGTCGCGGGAGCACCTACAATGAGCAGTTCTTC	CASSSRGSTYNEQFF
TRBV11-3	NA	TRBJ2-1	NA	TGTGCCAGCAGCTCCGACTATACAATGATCCAGTTCTTC	CASSSDYTMIQFF
TRBV4-1	NA	TRBJ2-7	NA	TGCGCCAGCAGCCAAGGAACGTCCACAGGGATCGCGTCGGCCTACGAGCAGTACTTC	CASSQGTSTGIASAYEQYF